Listed below are T cell receptor beta chains from one sample, sequenced in a study of shared clonotypes between healthy human individuals. Sequenced by immunoSEQ multiplex PCR; TCRdb stores in-frame clones only, minus some. The sample shows about 2 million clones, about 95% of them seen only once. Sequences were obtained from naive CD8+ T cells sorted from blood. The receptor source for this set is a young man in good health. Both conserved end residues are part of each CDR3. D genes are given only for firm matches. Some rows have no size entry. The others give once, few or many, or a class for an expanded clone.

j_call clone_size d_call v_call cdr3_aa cdr3_nt
TRBJ1-6 NA NA TRBV5-4 CASSSDLNSPLHF TGTGCCAGCAGCTCCGATCTTAATTCACCCCTCCACTTT
TRBJ2-7 NA TRBD2 TRBV27 CASSLSGNYEQYF TGTGCCAGCAGTTTAAGCGGGAACTACGAGCAGTACTTC
TRBJ1-2 NA NA TRBV25-1 CASTDGPYGYTF TGTGCCAGCACCGATGGGCCTTACGGCTACACCTTC
TRBJ2-5 NA TRBD2 TRBV5-6 CASSLGSGGETQYF TGTGCCAGCAGCTTGGGTAGCGGGGGTGAGACCCAGTACTTC
TRBJ1-1 NA NA TRBV18 CASSPPPIHRGRDTEAFF TGTGCCAGCTCACCACCACCAATACACAGAGGAAGGGACACTGAAGCTTTCTTT
TRBJ1-4 NA NA TRBV6-5 CASKDRWGNEKLFF TGTGCCAGCAAGGACAGATGGGGGAATGAAAAACTGTTTTTT
TRBJ1-2 NA NA TRBV6-1 CASSGMTEGLIGYGYTF TGTGCCAGCAGTGGTATGACAGAGGGGCTCATCGGCTATGGCTACACCTTC
TRBJ1-5 NA TRBD1 TRBV6-1 CASSDRQGGQPQHF TGTGCCAGCAGTGACCGACAGGGCGGGCAGCCCCAGCATTTT
TRBJ2-5 once NA TRBV9 CASSVGAYQETQYF TGTGCCAGCAGCGTAGGGGCGTACCAAGAGACCCAGTACTTC
TRBJ2-7 NA TRBD2 TRBV7-6 CASSLAGGTYEQYF TGTGCCAGCAGCTTAGCGGGGGGGACCTACGAGCAGTACTTC
TRBJ1-1 NA NA TRBV7-2 CASSLAPSTEAFF TGTGCCAGCAGCTTAGCTCCCAGTACTGAAGCTTTCTTT
TRBJ2-7 NA TRBD2 TRBV19 CASSIGTSGTYEQYF TGTGCCAGTAGTATAGGGACTAGCGGCACCTACGAGCAGTACTTC
TRBJ1-4 once NA TRBV7-9 CASSLGGGWTNEKLFF TGTGCCAGCAGCTTAGGAGGGGGTTGGACTAATGAAAAACTGTTTTTT
TRBJ2-7 NA NA TRBV28 CASSLDPGAGGYEQYF TGTGCCAGCAGTTTAGACCCGGGGGCCGGAGGCTACGAGCAGTACTTC
TRBJ2-2 NA NA TRBV7-2 CASPMKEIDGELFF TGTGCCAGCCCGATGAAGGAGATCGACGGGGAGCTGTTTTTT
TRBJ2-1 NA TRBD2 TRBV29-1 CSVVGLADYNEQFF TGCAGCGTTGTGGGACTAGCGGATTACAATGAGCAGTTCTTC
TRBJ2-5 NA TRBD1 TRBV4-3 CASSPGQGRSFDSAQYF TGCGCCAGCAGCCCCGGACAGGGTCGATCCTTTGATTCGGCCCAGTACTTC
TRBJ2-7 NA TRBD1 TRBV6-5 CASSYIQGAGEQYF TGTGCCAGCAGTTACATACAGGGGGCCGGCGAGCAGTACTTC
TRBJ1-5 NA NA TRBV18 CASSLETQGSSNQPQHF TGTGCCAGCTCACTCGAAACCCAGGGAAGTAGCAATCAGCCCCAGCATTTT
TRBJ2-1 NA TRBD2 TRBV2 CASGEETSGRVEQFF TGTGCCAGCGGTGAGGAGACTAGCGGGAGGGTTGAGCAGTTCTTC
TRBJ1-6 NA NA TRBV19 CASSRDTYSPLHF TGTGCCAGTAGTAGGGACACCTATTCACCCCTCCACTTT
TRBJ2-3 NA NA TRBV18 CASSPTDWAASDTQYF TGTGCCAGCTCACCTACGGACTGGGCGGCCTCAGATACGCAGTATTTT
TRBJ1-4 NA NA TRBV6-5 CASSPGQSHEKLFF TGTGCCAGCAGCCCGGGACAATCCCATGAAAAACTGTTTTTT
TRBJ2-3 NA NA TRBV4-3 CASSQAVILGGGTDTQYF TGCGCCAGCAGCCAAGCCGTTATACTAGGGGGAGGCACAGATACGCAGTATTTT
TRBJ1-1 NA NA TRBV27 CASSPMTGEAFF TGTGCCAGCAGTCCAATGACAGGTGAAGCTTTCTTT
TRBJ2-3 NA NA TRBV10-2 CASEGPYTDTQYF TGCGCCAGCGAGGGGCCCTACACAGATACGCAGTATTTT
TRBJ2-1 NA NA TRBV29-1 CSVVASDNEQFF TGCAGCGTTGTCGCGTCGGACAATGAGCAGTTCTTC
TRBJ2-3 NA NA TRBV7-8 CAGSADSDTQYF TGTGCCGGGAGCGCTGACTCAGATACGCAGTATTTT
TRBJ1-1 NA NA TRBV28 CASSLRGDTEAFF TGTGCCAGCAGTTTACGGGGTGACACTGAAGCTTTCTTT